The 8 T cell receptor beta chains listed next were all sequenced from one sample in a study of cytomegalovirus exposure and HLA in healthy donors. PCR used 60 Vbeta primers and 13 Jbeta primers. The assay was immunoSEQ multiplex PCR, and TCRdb's table has in-frame clones only and misses some. The sample includes some 130,000 clones, 70% to 80% seen only once; the top ten take approximately 2.6%. The sequenced sample was PBMCs. These receptors came from a woman aged 55-69 years in good health and CMV-seropositive.

J is TRBJ2-5 and V is TRBV9, with TRBD1 matching 7 bases. The closer fit of TRBJ2-7 to the DNA end suggests the J call may be wrong. CDR3 size: 17 residues. Germline V gene sequence: CDR1 SGDLS, CDR2 YYNGEE. The CDR3 DNA is TGTGCCAGCAGCGTAGGGGCCTCGGGACAGAGCTCCTACGAGCAGTACTTC. Translated: CASSVGASGQSSYEQYF.

The CDR3 DNA reads TGTGCCAGCAGCGTAGCGAGGAGCGGGGGGGACTACGAGCAGTACTTC. It codes for CASSVARSGGDYEQYF. This sequence joins TRBV9 and TRBJ2-5; 10 bases fit TRBD2. Near its end, the DNA agrees better with TRBJ2-7, so the J call may be wrong. The CDR3 loop spans 16 amino acids. In germline, CDR1 is SGDLS, CDR2 YYNGEE.

The DNA for the CDR3 is TGTGCCAGCTCAGTGGGCAGTAACTATGGCTACACCTTC. Its translation: CASSVGSNYGYTF. This chain uses TRBV18 with TRBJ1-2; D gene unclear. The V gene's germline CDR1 is KGHSH and CDR2 LQKENI. Trimming took 5 bases from V and 1 from J, leaving 8 bases between them. The CDR3 is 13 amino acids.

This clone was detected only once. This chain connects TRBV5-1 to TRBJ2-3; the D is unclear. This CDR3 contains 12 residues. Trimming took off 1 base at V and 2 bases at J, with 2 bases between the two ends. Germline V lookup: CDR1 SGHRS, CDR2 YFSETQ. The CDR3 sequence is CASSLHTDTQYF. DNA of the CDR3: TGCGCCAGCAGCTTGCACACAGATACGCAGTATTTT.

The chain couples TRBV5-5 to TRBJ1-6, with D maybe TRBD1 (5 bases). CDR1 and CDR2 from the germline V gene are SGHKS and YYEKEE (reference sequence). The CDR3 consists of 14 residues. V lost 3 bases and J lost 6, with 10 bases in between. The CDR3 sequence: CASSSGGSNSPLHF. CDR3 bases: TGTGCCAGCAGCTCCGGGGGTAGTAATTCACCCCTCCACTTT.

The chain is built from TRBV7-6 and TRBJ2-1; TRBD2 matches 8 bases. Germline values: CDR1 SGHVS, CDR2 FNYEAQ. This CDR3 has 15 residues. V was pared by 5 bases and J by 14 bases, with 17 bases of the junction left unmatched. The CDR3 protein is CASSELRGSGVQEFF. DNA for the CDR3: TGTGCCAGCAGCGAGCTTAGGGGTAGCGGGGTCCAAGAGTTCTTC. Complete variable domain (other parts from reference TRBV7-6 and TRBJ2-1): GAGVSQSPRYKVTKRGQDVALRCDPISGHVSLYWYRQALGQGPEFLTYFNYEAQQDKSGLPNDRFSAERPEGSISTLTIQRTEQRDSAMYRCASSELRGSGVQEFFGPGTRLTVL.

CDR3 bases: TGTGCCAGTTCGGTGCGGGACGGAGACTACGAGCAGTACTTC. This sequence encodes CASSVRDGDYEQYF. The chain links TRBV6-5 to TRBJ2-7; possible D gene TRBD2, 6 bases. V gave up 9 bases and J gave up 3 bases, with 18 bases separating them. Germline CDR1 is MNHEY and CDR2 is SVGAGI. This CDR3 is built from 14 residues.

This clone was detected once. The rearrangement joins TRBV29-1 to TRBJ2-5; 9 bases map to TRBD1. Matching the DNA end better, TRBJ2-7 makes the J call doubtful. Germline CDR1 SQVTM, CDR2 ANQGSEA. This CDR3 region has 14 residues. The CDR3 DNA reads TGCAGCGTTCCCCGACAGGGGGGTCCCTACGAGCAGTACTTC. It is translated as CSVPRQGGPYEQYF.